A single sample gave rise to the 25 T cell receptor beta chains below, sequenced in a study of blood T cell repertoires in COVID-19. Assay used: immunoSEQ multiplex PCR; TCRdb lists only in-frame clones, some missing. The top ten hold 5.5% to 8% of the sample, which has some 180,000 clones, 75% to 90% seen once. Sequencing input: peripheral blood. The receptor source for this set is a woman aged 40 to 50 with COVID-19, enrolled during active disease.

The chain joins TRBV5-1 to TRBJ2-5; D not certain. Between the trimmed V and J ends, which lost 4 bases and 2 bases, there was a span of 12 bases. The V gene's germline CDR1 is SGHRS and CDR2 YFSETQ. This CDR3 spans 14 amino acids. This CDR3 is CASSAANFQETQYF. CDR3 sequence (DNA): TGCGCCAGCAGCGCCGCTAACTTTCAAGAGACCCAGTACTTC. The variable domain in full, completed from reference TRBV5-1 and TRBJ2-5, reads KAGVTQTPRYLIKTRGQQVTLSCSPISGHRSVSWYQQTPGQGLQFLFEYFSETQRNKGNFPGRFSGRQFSNSRSEMNVSTLELGDSALYLCASSAANFQETQYFGPGTRLLVL.

The chain recombines TRBV19 with TRBJ2-1; the match to TRBD2 covers 8 bases. The CDR3 runs to 17 residues. Germline V gene lookup returns CDR1 LNHDA and CDR2 SQIVND (reference sequence). With 6 bases clipped from V and 3 bases from J, the junction kept 13 bases outside the gene matches. In DNA, the CDR3 is TGTGCCAGTAGCTCTGGAAACTGGCGGGGGGTCTACAATGAGCAGTTCTTC. Translation: CASSSGNWRGVYNEQFF.

V usage is TRBV5-5 and J usage is TRBJ2-7; D is perhaps TRBD2 (5 bases). The germline gives CDR1 SGHKS, CDR2 YYEKEE (reference sequence). This CDR3 has 12 residues. The V end lost 0 bases, the J end lost 5 bases, and 6 bases lay between the germline ends. CDR3 sequence: CASSLDGDEQYF. The DNA for the CDR3 is TGTGCCAGCAGCTTGGACGGGGACGAGCAGTACTTC.

V and J are TRBV5-1 and TRBJ1-1; D may be TRBD1 (6 bases). V lost 3 bases and J lost 3, with 12 bases in between. CDR1 is SGHRS and CDR2 is YFSETQ in the germline V gene. The CDR3 length is 14 residues. The CDR3 loop reads CASSSAQGHTEAFF. DNA for the CDR3: TGCGCCAGCAGCTCGGCACAGGGACACACTGAAGCTTTCTTT.

V usage is TRBV6-5 and J usage is TRBJ2-1, with D perhaps TRBD2 (6 bases). Per germline, CDR1 MNHEY and CDR2 SVGAGI. V gave up 8 bases and J gave up 9 bases, with 17 bases separating them. CDR3 size: 13 residues. The CDR3 sequence: CASCPSVGSEQFF. The CDR3 nucleotides read TGTGCCAGCTGCCCTAGCGTAGGCAGTGAGCAGTTCTTC.

This clone was counted only a few times. This chain uses TRBV24-1 with TRBJ1-2; 7 bases align to TRBD1. V dropped 8 bases and J dropped 2; count of bases not matched to a gene: 7. CDR3 length: 14 residues. Per germline, CDR1 KGHDR and CDR2 SFDVKD. The CDR3: CATTHRGLNYGYTF. DNA for the CDR3: TGTGCCACCACTCACAGGGGCCTCAACTATGGCTACACCTTC.

This clone was seen only a few times. The chain has TRBV19 and TRBJ1-2; D is unresolved. Per the germline V gene, CDR1 is LNHDA and CDR2 is SQIVND (reference sequence). The CDR3 sequence is 14 residues long. V was cut by 6 bases and J by 1 base, with 12 bases left in between. Written as DNA, the CDR3 is TGTGCCAGTAGGTCCGGAGAAGTTAACTATGGCTACACCTTC. Translation: CASRSGEVNYGYTF. Full variable domain (rest looked up from reference TRBV19 and TRBJ1-2): DGGITQSPKYLFRKEGQNVTLSCEQNLNHDAMYWYRQDPGQGLRLIYYSQIVNDFQKGDIAEGYSVSREKKESFPLTVTSAQKNPTAFYLCASRSGEVNYGYTFGSGTRLTVV.

The chain uses TRBV21-1 and TRBJ1-4; TRBD1, the D gene given by the table, was not confirmed from the DNA. TRBV21-1 is a recognized pseudogene. This CDR3 comprises 17 residues. CDR3 nucleotide sequence: TGTGCCAGCAGCAATATAGTTTCAAAGGACAGCCTTCGGAAACTGTTTTTT. The encoded protein is CASSNIVSKDSLRKLFF.

The J gene is TRBJ1-2, the V gene TRBV27; D is possibly TRBD1 (6 bases). Trimming shortened V by 3 bases and J by 8 bases, and 19 bases separated the two germline ends. CDR3 size: 15 residues. Germline V lookup: CDR1 MNHEY, CDR2 SMNVEV (reference sequence). CDR3 protein: CASSFGTPTVEGYTF. The DNA of the CDR3 is TGTGCCAGCAGTTTTGGGACACCGACCGTGGAAGGCTACACCTTC.

The chain carries TRBV5-4 and TRBJ2-2; 11 positions agree with TRBD2. The CDR3 consists of 14 residues. V shed 4 bases, J shed 12 bases, and the junction held 8 bases outside the gene matches. Germline-derived CDR1 and CDR2 are SGHNT and YYREEE (reference sequence). CDR3 region: CASSPGTSGLQLFF. In DNA, the CDR3 is TGTGCCAGCAGCCCCGGGACTAGCGGACTGCAGCTGTTTTTT.

The V and J genes are TRBV7-9 and TRBJ1-2, with TRBD1 matching 8 bases. Trimming at V came to 5 bases and at J to 4 bases, leaving 12 bases not matched to a gene. This CDR3 comprises 16 residues. CDR1 and CDR2 (germline): SEHNR, FQNEAQ (reference sequence). CDR3 region: CASSSTEDRAGYGYTF. The DNA for the CDR3 is TGTGCCAGCAGCAGCACCGAGGACAGGGCGGGCTATGGCTACACCTTC.

This clone was picked up one time. The CDR3 reads CASRYHSGVNTEAFF. In nucleotides, the CDR3 is TGTGCCAGCAGATACCATTCAGGGGTGAACACTGAAGCTTTCTTT. The rearrangement joins TRBV28 to TRBJ1-1, with D possibly TRBD1 on 6 matching bases. This CDR3 is 15 amino acids long. Germline V gene lookup returns CDR1 MDHEN and CDR2 SYDVKM. The V and J ends lost 6 bases and 0 bases respectively, with 14 bases between them.

The chain couples TRBV3-1 (or the pseudogene TRBV3-2) to TRBJ2-1; 7 bases map to TRBD1. Per germline, CDR1 LGHDT and CDR2 YNNKEL (reference sequence). V was pared by 4 bases and J by 0 bases, with 6 bases of the junction left unmatched. This CDR3 contains 16 residues. The CDR3 DNA reads TGTGCCAGCAGCCCCAGGGGGACCTTCTCCTACAATGAGCAGTTCTTC. Translated, it gives CASSPRGTFSYNEQFF.

This clone is a singleton in its sample. The chain recombines TRBV7-3 with TRBJ2-1; 8 bases fit TRBD2. The length of the CDR3 is 15 residues. V shed 5 bases, J shed 7 bases, and the junction held 10 bases outside the gene matches. Looked up from germline, CDR1 is SGHTA and CDR2 is FQGTGA. This chain's CDR3 is CASSVGLGVANEQFF. CDR3 nucleotide sequence: TGTGCCAGCAGCGTGGGACTAGGAGTGGCGAATGAGCAGTTCTTC.

This clone was counted once. The chain couples TRBV5-6 to TRBJ1-3; no reliable D call. The CDR3 runs 14 residues. Germline V gene sequence: CDR1 SGHDT, CDR2 YYEEEE. V was pared by 0 bases and J by 13 bases, with 17 bases between. The CDR3 is CASSLGRGKAGIYF. The CDR3, as DNA: TGTGCCAGCAGCTTGGGGCGAGGGAAAGCGGGTATATATTTT.

The chain employs TRBV20-1 and TRBJ2-5, with 7 bases that match TRBD1. CDR1 is DFQATT, CDR2 SNEGSKA, per germline (reference sequence). CDR3 length: 17 residues. Trimming at V came to 3 bases and at J to 0 bases, leaving 13 bases not matched to a gene. CDR3 sequence: CSASGALQGPYQETQYF. CDR3 DNA: TGCAGTGCTAGTGGGGCCCTACAGGGGCCGTACCAAGAGACCCAGTACTTC.

The rearrangement joins TRBV27 to TRBJ2-5; TRBD2 is a possible D gene (6 bases). The CDR3 is 15 amino acids. Germline CDR1 is MNHEY and CDR2 is SMNVEV (reference sequence). V was shortened by 4 bases and J by 5 bases, with 17 bases between the two germline ends. CDR3 sequence reads: CASSSPGLGVETQYF. The CDR3 region has the DNA TGTGCCAGCAGTTCTCCGGGACTGGGTGTGGAGACCCAGTACTTC.

This clone occurred a few times. This same CDR3 is encoded by further DNA sequences in the sample. J is TRBJ1-1 and V is TRBV6-5; D perhaps matches TRBD1 (6 bases). Trimming stripped 5 bases from V and 3 bases from J, with 10 bases between. CDR3 length: 13 amino acids. The germline gives CDR1 MNHEY, CDR2 SVGAGI. This chain's CDR3 is CASSRQGHTEAFF. The CDR3 DNA reads TGTGCCAGCAGTAGGCAGGGGCACACTGAAGCTTTCTTT.

The chain links TRBV5-1 to TRBJ2-7, with TRBD1 as a possible D gene (6 bases). Germline loops: CDR1 SGHRS, CDR2 YFSETQ. The CDR3 is 11 amino acids. V dropped 5 bases and J dropped 4 bases, with 7 bases sitting between them. The CDR3 nucleotides are TGCGCCAGCAGACAGGGTTACGAGCAGTACTTC. Translating gives CASRQGYEQYF. The entire variable domain, with the rest obtained from reference TRBV5-1 and TRBJ2-7, is as follows: KAGVTQTPRYLIKTRGQQVTLSCSPISGHRSVSWYQQTPGQGLQFLFEYFSETQRNKGNFPGRFSGRQFSNSRSEMNVSTLELGDSALYLCASRQGYEQYFGPGTRLTVT.

This clone was observed once. V usage is TRBV10-2 and J usage is TRBJ2-2; 7 nucleotides line up with TRBD1. CDR1 and CDR2 from the germline V gene are WSHSY and SAAADI. CDR3 length: 14 residues. V lost 6 bases to trimming and J lost 6 bases; unmatched junction nucleotides: 7. The DNA for the CDR3 is TGCGCCAGCAGAGGACAGGCAGGTCCCGGGGAGCTGTTTTTT. This encodes CASRGQAGPGELFF.

This clone appeared a single time. For the CDR3, the DNA is TGTGCCAGTAGGAGGGGGACAGGGAGCACTGAAGCTTTCTTT. Translated: CASRRGTGSTEAFF. The chain recombines TRBV19 with TRBJ1-1; TRBD1 matches at 9 bases. CDR1 and CDR2 (germline): LNHDA, SQIVND (reference sequence). Trimming at V came to 6 bases and at J to 4 bases, leaving 6 bases not matched to a gene. The CDR3 covers 14 residues.

The chain carries TRBV5-4 and TRBJ2-7, with 9 bases aligning to TRBD2. CDR3 length: 15 residues. J was trimmed by 2 bases and V by 1 base; bases with no gene match: 4. The germline V gene has CDR1 SGHNT and CDR2 YYREEE (reference sequence). The CDR3 reads CASSLSAGGTYEQYF. The CDR3 region has the DNA TGTGCCAGCAGCTTGTCAGCGGGAGGCACCTACGAGCAGTACTTC.

V gene TRBV28 combines with J gene TRBJ1-6, with D perhaps matching TRBD1 (5 bases). The V gene's germline CDR1 is MDHEN and CDR2 SYDVKM. Trimming stripped 3 bases from V and 2 bases from J, with 8 bases between. CDR3 length equals 15 residues. DNA of the CDR3: TGTGCCAGCAGTTTCGGGGGACCCTATAATTCACCCCTCCACTTT. Encoded protein: CASSFGGPYNSPLHF.

A single count supports this clone. The rearrangement uses TRBV9 and TRBJ2-1, with TRBD2 matching over 11 bases. The CDR3 extends over 15 amino acids. The V segment lost 2 bases and the J segment 9 bases; nucleotides outside the gene matches: 7. Germline lookup yields CDR1 SGDLS and CDR2 YYNGEE. In DNA form, the CDR3 reads TGTGCCAGCAGCGTGGTAGCGGGAGGGCGGGGTGAGCAGTTCTTC. This translates into CASSVVAGGRGEQFF.

The chain recombines TRBV2 with TRBJ2-1; the match to TRBD1 covers 7 bases. This CDR3 contains 15 residues. CDR1 and CDR2 from the germline V gene are SNHLY and FYNNEI. Trimming cost V 7 bases and J 6 bases; bases outside gene matches: 12. CDR3 DNA sequence: TGTGCCAGCACCACGACCCCCCAGGGGGTCAATGAGCAGTTCTTC. It translates to CASTTTPQGVNEQFF. Using reference TRBV2 and TRBJ2-1 for the parts outside the CDR3, the full variable domain is EPEVTQTPSHQVTQMGQEVILRCVPISNHLYFYWYRQILGQKVEFLVSFYNNEISEKSEIFDDQFSVERPDGSNFTLKIRSTKLEDSAMYFCASTTTPQGVNEQFFGPGTRLTVL.